This T cell receptor (beta chain) was observed in a study of blood T cell repertoires in COVID-19. Methods used by the authors: Reference gene primer amplification in the assay estimated nucleated cell counts. The method was immunoSEQ multiplex PCR; TCRdb's version includes in-frame clones alone and lacks a portion of them. That table is the source of V, J and clone size, and D and trimming were worked out from the DNA. The sample shows about 270,000 clones, 88% of them seen only once. Study members were between 18 and 89 years old and lived in some 26 US regions. The recovered donors of Cohort 3 showed two negative PCRs, clearance, or symptom resolution. Trimming at V came to 3 bases and at J to 2 bases, leaving 2 bases not matched to a gene. From germline, CDR1 is SGHAT and CDR2 FQNNGV. The CDR3 spans 14 residues.

V and J are TRBV11-2 and TRBJ2-3, with 7 bases matching TRBD2. Material for sequencing was PBMCs or T cells enriched from blood (not recorded which). The clonotype comes from a woman between 50 and 59 years old who had recovered from COVID-19. CDR3 bases: TGTGCCAGCAGCTTCAGCGGGACCACAGATACGCAGTATTTT. It specifies CASSFSGTTDTQYF.